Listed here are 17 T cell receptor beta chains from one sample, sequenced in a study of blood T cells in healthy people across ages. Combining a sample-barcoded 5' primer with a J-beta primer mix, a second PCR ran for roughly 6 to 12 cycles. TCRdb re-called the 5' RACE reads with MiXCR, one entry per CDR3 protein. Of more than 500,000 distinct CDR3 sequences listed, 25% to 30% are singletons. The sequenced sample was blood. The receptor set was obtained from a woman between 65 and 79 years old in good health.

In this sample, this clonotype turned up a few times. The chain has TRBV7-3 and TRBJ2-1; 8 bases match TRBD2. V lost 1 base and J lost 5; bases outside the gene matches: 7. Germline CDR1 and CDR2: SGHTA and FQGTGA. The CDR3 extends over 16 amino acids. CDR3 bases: TGTGCCAGCAGCTTAAACGGGGGGGCCTTTAACAATGAGCAGTTCTTC. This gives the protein CASSLNGGAFNNEQFF.

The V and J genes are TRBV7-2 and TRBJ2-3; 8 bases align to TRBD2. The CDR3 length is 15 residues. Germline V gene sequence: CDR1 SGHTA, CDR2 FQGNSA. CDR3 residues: CASSLTGGRFDTQYF. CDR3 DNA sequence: TGTGCTAGCTCCTTGACGGGAGGGCGCTTTGATACGCAGTATTTT.

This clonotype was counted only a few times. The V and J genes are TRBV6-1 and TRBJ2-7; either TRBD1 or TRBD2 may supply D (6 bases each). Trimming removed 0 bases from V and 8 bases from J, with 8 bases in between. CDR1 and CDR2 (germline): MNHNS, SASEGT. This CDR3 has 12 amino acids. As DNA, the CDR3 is TGTGCCAGCAGTGAAGCGGGGGGCAAGCAGTACTTC. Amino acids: CASSEAGGKQYF.

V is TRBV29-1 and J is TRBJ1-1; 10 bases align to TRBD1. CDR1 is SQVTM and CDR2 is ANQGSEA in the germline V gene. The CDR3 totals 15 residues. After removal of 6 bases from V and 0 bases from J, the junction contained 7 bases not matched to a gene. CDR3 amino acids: CSVGTGDLMNTEAFF. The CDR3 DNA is TGCAGCGTAGGGACAGGGGACCTCATGAACACTGAAGCTTTCTTT.

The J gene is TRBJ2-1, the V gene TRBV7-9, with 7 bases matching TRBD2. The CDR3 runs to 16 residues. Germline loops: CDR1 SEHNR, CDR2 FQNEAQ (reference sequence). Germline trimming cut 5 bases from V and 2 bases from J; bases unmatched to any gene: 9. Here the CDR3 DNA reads TGTGCCAGCAGCCCGATGACGACTAGCACCTACAATGAGCAGTTCTTC. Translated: CASSPMTTSTYNEQFF.

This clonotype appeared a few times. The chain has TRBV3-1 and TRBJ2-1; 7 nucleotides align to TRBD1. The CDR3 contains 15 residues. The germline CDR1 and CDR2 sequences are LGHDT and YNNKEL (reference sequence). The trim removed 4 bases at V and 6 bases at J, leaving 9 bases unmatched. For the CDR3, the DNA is TGTGCCAGCAGCCGATGGGGCAACAGGGGCAATGAGCAGTTCTTC. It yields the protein CASSRWGNRGNEQFF.

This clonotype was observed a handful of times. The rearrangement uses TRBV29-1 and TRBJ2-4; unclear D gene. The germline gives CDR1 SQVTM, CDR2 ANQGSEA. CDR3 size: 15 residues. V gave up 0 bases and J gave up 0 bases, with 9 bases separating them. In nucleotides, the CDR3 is TGCAGCGTTGAAGATCAGGTACTAGCCAAAAACATTCAGTACTTC. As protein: CSVEDQVLAKNIQYF.

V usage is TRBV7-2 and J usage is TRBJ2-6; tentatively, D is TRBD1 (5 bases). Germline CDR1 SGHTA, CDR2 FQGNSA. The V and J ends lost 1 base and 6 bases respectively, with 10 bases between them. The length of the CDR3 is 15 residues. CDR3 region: CASSLVAREANVLTF. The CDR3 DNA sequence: TGTGCCAGCAGCTTAGTGGCCAGGGAGGCCAACGTCCTGACTTTC.

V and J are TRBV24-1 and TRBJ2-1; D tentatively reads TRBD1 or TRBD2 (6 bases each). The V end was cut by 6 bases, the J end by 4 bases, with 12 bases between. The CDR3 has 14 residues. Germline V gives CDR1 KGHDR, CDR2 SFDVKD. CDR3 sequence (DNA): TGTGCCACCAGTTACGGGGGCTCATACAATGAGCAGTTCTTC. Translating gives CATSYGGSYNEQFF.

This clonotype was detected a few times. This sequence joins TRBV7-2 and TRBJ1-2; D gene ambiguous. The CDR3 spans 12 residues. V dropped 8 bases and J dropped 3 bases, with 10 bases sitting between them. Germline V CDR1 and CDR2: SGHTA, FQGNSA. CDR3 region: CASHGWDYGYTF. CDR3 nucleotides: TGTGCCAGCCATGGATGGGACTATGGCTACACCTTC.

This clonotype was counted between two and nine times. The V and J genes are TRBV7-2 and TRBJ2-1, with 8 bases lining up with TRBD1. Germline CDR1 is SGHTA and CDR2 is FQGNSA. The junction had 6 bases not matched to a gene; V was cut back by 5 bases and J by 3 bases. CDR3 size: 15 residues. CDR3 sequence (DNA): TGTGCCAGCAGCCAGGGACAGGTCGTCTACAATGAGCAGTTCTTC. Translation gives CASSQGQVVYNEQFF.

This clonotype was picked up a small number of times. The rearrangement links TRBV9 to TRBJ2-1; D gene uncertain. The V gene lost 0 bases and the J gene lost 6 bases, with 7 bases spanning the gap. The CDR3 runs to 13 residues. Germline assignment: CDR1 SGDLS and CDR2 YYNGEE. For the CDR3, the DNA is TGTGCCAGCAGCGTAGGGGATGGCAATGAGCAGTTCTTC. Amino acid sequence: CASSVGDGNEQFF. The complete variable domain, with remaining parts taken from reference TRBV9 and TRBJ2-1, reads DSGVTQTPKHLITATGQRVTLRCSPRSGDLSVYWYQQSLDQGLQFLIQYYNGEERAKGNILERFSAQQFPDLHSELNLSSLELGDSALYFCASSVGDGNEQFFGPGTRLTVL.

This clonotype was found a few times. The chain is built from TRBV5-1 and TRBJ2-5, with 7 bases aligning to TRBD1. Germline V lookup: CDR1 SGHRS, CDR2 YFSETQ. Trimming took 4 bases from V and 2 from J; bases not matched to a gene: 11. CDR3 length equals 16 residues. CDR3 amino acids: CASSTGTEHGQETQYF. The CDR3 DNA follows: TGCGCCAGCAGCACAGGGACAGAACATGGTCAAGAGACCCAGTACTTC.

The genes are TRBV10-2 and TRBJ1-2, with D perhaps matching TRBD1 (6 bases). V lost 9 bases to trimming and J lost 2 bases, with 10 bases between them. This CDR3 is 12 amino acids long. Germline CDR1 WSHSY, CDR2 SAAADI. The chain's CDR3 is CASSTGNYGYTF. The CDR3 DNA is TGCGCCAGTTCGACAGGAAACTATGGCTACACCTTC.

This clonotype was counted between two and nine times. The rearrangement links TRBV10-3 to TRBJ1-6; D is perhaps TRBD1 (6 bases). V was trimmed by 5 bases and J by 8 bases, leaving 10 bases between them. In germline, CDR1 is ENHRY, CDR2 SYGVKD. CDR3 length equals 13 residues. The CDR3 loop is CAISTGKDSPLHF. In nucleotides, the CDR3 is TGTGCCATCAGTACAGGGAAGGATTCACCCCTCCACTTT.

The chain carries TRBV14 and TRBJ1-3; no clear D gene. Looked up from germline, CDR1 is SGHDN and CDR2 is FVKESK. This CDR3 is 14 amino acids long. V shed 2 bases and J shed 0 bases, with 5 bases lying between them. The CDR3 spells CASSQQSSGNTIYF. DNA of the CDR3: TGTGCCAGCAGCCAACAGAGCTCTGGAAACACCATATATTTT.

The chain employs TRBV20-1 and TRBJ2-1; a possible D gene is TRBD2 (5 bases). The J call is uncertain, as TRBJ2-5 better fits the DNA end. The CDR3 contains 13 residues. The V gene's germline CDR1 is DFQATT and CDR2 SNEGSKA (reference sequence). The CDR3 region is CSATSRVDETQYF. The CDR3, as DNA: TGCAGTGCTACTTCGCGGGTAGACGAGACCCAGTACTTC.